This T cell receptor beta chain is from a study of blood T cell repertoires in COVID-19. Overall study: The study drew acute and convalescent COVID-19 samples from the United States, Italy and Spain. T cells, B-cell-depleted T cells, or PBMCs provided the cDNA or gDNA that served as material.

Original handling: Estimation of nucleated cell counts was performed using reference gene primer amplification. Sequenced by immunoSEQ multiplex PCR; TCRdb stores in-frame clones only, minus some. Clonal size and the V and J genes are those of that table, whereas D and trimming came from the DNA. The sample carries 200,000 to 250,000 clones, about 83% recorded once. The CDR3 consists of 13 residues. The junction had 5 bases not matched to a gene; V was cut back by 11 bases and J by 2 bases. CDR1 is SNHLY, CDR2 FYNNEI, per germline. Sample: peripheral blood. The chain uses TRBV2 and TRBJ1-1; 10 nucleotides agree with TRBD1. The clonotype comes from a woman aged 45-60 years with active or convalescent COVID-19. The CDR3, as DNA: TGTGCCTCGACAGGGGGCTTCAACACTGAAGCTTTCTTT. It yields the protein CASTGGFNTEAFF. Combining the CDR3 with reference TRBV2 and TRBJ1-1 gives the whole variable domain EPEVTQTPSHQVTQMGQEVILRCVPISNHLYFYWYRQILGQKVEFLVSFYNNEISEKSEIFDDQFSVERPDGSNFTLKIRSTKLEDSAMYFCASTGGFNTEAFFGQGTRLTVV.